The 32 T cell receptor beta chains below were found in one sample sequenced in a study of CD8 T cells in Susac syndrome. A quantity of about 0.5 to 1 ug RNA underwent reverse transcription using random hexamers. TCRdb itself ran the immunoSEQ multiplex PCR reads through MiXCR, one entry per CDR3 protein. The profile covers some 190,000 distinct CDR3 sequences, with roughly 95% appearing a single time and about 0.093% taken by the ten largest. Sequencing was carried out using CD4+ T cells from PBMCs. The receptors here all came from a human donor with multiple sclerosis.

The V and J genes are TRBV7-8 and TRBJ2-3, with unresolved D. V lost 5 bases and J lost 11, with 11 bases in between. The CDR3 is made up of 11 amino acids. Per germline, CDR1 SGHVS and CDR2 FQNEAQ. The CDR3 loop is CASSHPEVQYF. Written as DNA, the CDR3 is TGTGCCAGCAGCCACCCGGAAGTGCAGTATTTT.

The chain couples TRBV9 to TRBJ1-6, with D perhaps TRBD1 (5 bases). This CDR3 region has 19 residues. Looked up from germline, CDR1 is SGDLS and CDR2 is YYNGEE. V was trimmed by 7 bases and J by 0 bases, leaving 23 bases between them. The CDR3, as DNA: TGTGCCAGCTCCGCACTGCCAGGGTTGGTGAGCTCCTATAATTCACCCCTCCACTTT. Translated, it gives CASSALPGLVSSYNSPLHF.

V gene TRBV11-2 combines with J gene TRBJ2-3; D is unresolved. The CDR3 runs to 15 residues. The V end was cut by 1 base, the J end by 0 bases, with 8 bases between. CDR1 is SGHAT, CDR2 FQNNGV, per germline. CDR3 sequence (DNA): TGTGCCAGCAGCTTAGTTCCTGGTAGCACAGATACGCAGTATTTT. It codes for CASSLVPGSTDTQYF. Full variable domain (outside the CDR3, taken from reference TRBV11-2 and TRBJ2-3): EAGVAQSPRYKIIEKRQSVAFWCNPISGHATLYWYQQILGQGPKLLIQFQNNGVVDDSQLPKDRFSAERLKGVDSTLKIQPAKLEDSAVYLCASSLVPGSTDTQYFGPGTRLTVL.

The chain uses TRBV29-1 and TRBJ1-1; D call uncertain. Per germline, CDR1 SQVTM and CDR2 ANQGSEA. Trimming stripped 4 bases from V and 1 base from J, with 7 bases between. The CDR3 loop spans 12 amino acids. CDR3 amino acids: CSVGVPNTEAFF. Written as DNA, the CDR3 is TGCAGCGTTGGTGTTCCGAACACTGAAGCTTTCTTT.

The gene calls are TRBV3-1 and TRBJ1-2; 7 positions agree with TRBD1. The V segment lost 3 bases and the J segment 3 bases; nucleotides outside the gene matches: 7. The CDR3 totals 15 residues. The germline V gene has CDR1 LGHDT and CDR2 YNNKEL (reference sequence). CDR3 sequence reads: CASSHRGGRDYGYTF. The CDR3 DNA sequence: TGTGCCAGCAGCCATAGAGGGGGCAGGGACTATGGCTACACCTTC.

The V call is TRBV29-1, the J call TRBJ2-7; 9 nucleotides align to TRBD1. With V trimmed by 6 bases and J by 1 base, 7 bases remained unmatched. Germline V gene data show CDR1 as SQVTM and CDR2 as ANQGSEA. CDR3 length equals 14 residues. This CDR3 reads CSVVDRGSSYEQYF. CDR3 bases: TGCAGCGTCGTCGACAGGGGGTCGTCCTACGAGCAGTACTTC.

This chain connects TRBV7-9 to TRBJ2-5; D is undetermined. V gave up 7 bases and J gave up 5 bases, with 17 bases separating them. Germline loops: CDR1 SEHNR, CDR2 FQNEAQ (reference sequence). There are 14 residues in the CDR3. As DNA, the CDR3 is TGTGCCAGCACCCCACTAATTCCCGGGGAGACCCAGTACTTC. Translated, it gives CASTPLIPGETQYF.

The gene calls are TRBV30 and TRBJ1-5; weak D call: TRBD1 (5 bases). With 0 bases removed from V and 1 base from J, the gap between germline ends came to 13 bases. The length of the CDR3 is 16 residues. Germline values: CDR1 GTSNPN, CDR2 SVGIG (reference sequence). CDR3 bases: TGTGCCTGGAGTGTAGGGGTAGGGTCAAGCAATCAGCCCCAGCATTTT. This sequence encodes CAWSVGVGSSNQPQHF.

This chain connects TRBV28 to TRBJ1-5; a possible D gene is TRBD1 (5 bases). V lost 8 bases and J 3 bases, leaving 14 bases between the germline ends. The CDR3 consists of 14 residues. Germline V lookup: CDR1 MDHEN, CDR2 SYDVKM. CDR3 nucleotides: TGTGCCAGCCGGAAAAGCAGGGTCAATCAGCCCCAGCATTTT. Residues: CASRKSRVNQPQHF.

The count of this clonotype is one. The chain uses TRBV19 and TRBJ2-4; 10 nucleotides align to TRBD2. The CDR3 consists of 15 residues. J was trimmed by 6 bases and V by 6 bases; bases with no gene match: 8. From germline, CDR1 is LNHDA and CDR2 SQIVND (reference sequence). The CDR3 loop reads CASSVSGGAGNIQYF. In DNA form, the CDR3 reads TGTGCCAGTAGCGTCAGCGGGGGGGCCGGAAACATTCAGTACTTC.

This clonotype has only a few counts. This chain uses TRBV19 with TRBJ2-2, with D unresolved. The CDR3 loop spans 11 amino acids. Between the trimmed V and J ends, which lost 4 bases and 7 bases, there was a span of 4 bases. Germline lookup yields CDR1 LNHDA and CDR2 SQIVND (reference sequence). The CDR3 DNA reads TGTGCCAGTAGTAGGGTCGGGGAGCTGTTTTTT. Its translation is CASSRVGELFF.

The V gene is TRBV30, the J gene TRBJ2-1; 9 bases are a match to TRBD1. Trimming at V came to 0 bases and at J to 2 bases, leaving 2 bases not matched to a gene. CDR1 GTSNPN and CDR2 SVGIG come from the germline V gene (reference sequence). The CDR3 is 15 residues long. The CDR3 nucleotides are TGTGCCTGGAGTGTACGGGACAGGGCCTACAATGAGCAGTTCTTC. Translating it yields CAWSVRDRAYNEQFF.

V gene TRBV7-3 combines with J gene TRBJ2-5; either TRBD1 or TRBD2 may supply D (5 bases each). Germline values: CDR1 SGHTA, CDR2 FQGTGA. The V end lost 4 bases, the J end lost 4 bases, and 10 bases lay between the germline ends. The CDR3 spans 13 residues. CDR3 loop: CASSSGSGETQYF. The CDR3 DNA follows: TGTGCCAGCAGCTCAGGGAGCGGAGAGACCCAGTACTTC.

This clonotype appeared a single time. The V gene is TRBV3-1, the J gene TRBJ2-7; D is unclear. There are 13 residues in the CDR3. Trimming shortened V by 0 bases and J by 3 bases, and 6 bases separated the two germline ends. Germline V gene data show CDR1 as LGHDT and CDR2 as YNNKEL (reference sequence). The CDR3: CASSQEPFYEQYF. DNA of the CDR3: TGTGCCAGCAGCCAAGAGCCGTTCTACGAGCAGTACTTC.

This sequence joins TRBV9 and TRBJ1-5, with D possibly being TRBD1 (5 bases). This CDR3 is 15 amino acids long. V shed 0 bases and J shed 3 bases, with 10 bases lying between them. CDR1 SGDLS and CDR2 YYNGEE come from the germline V gene. This CDR3 is CASSVGSRDNQPQHF. CDR3 DNA: TGTGCCAGCAGCGTAGGGTCCAGGGACAATCAGCCCCAGCATTTT.

V gene TRBV30 combines with J gene TRBJ1-2; TRBD1 matches 7 bases. Per germline, CDR1 GTSNPN and CDR2 SVGIG (reference sequence). J gave up 7 bases and V 6 bases, and 11 bases lay outside the gene matches. CDR3 length: 13 amino acids. CDR3 region: CACHTGVGSGYTF. The CDR3 DNA is TGTGCCTGCCATACAGGGGTTGGGAGTGGCTACACCTTC.

The V and J genes are TRBV29-1 and TRBJ2-7; 10 bases agree with TRBD1. Germline V gene data show CDR1 as SQVTM and CDR2 as ANQGSEA. V shed 5 bases and J 3 bases; nucleotides not matched to a gene: 16. CDR3 length equals 17 residues. CDR3 nucleotides: TGCAGCGTTCTGGACAGGGGGTTACCACCTTTCAGCTACGAGCAGTACTTC. Encoded protein: CSVLDRGLPPFSYEQYF.

The J gene is TRBJ2-1, the V gene TRBV20-1; no definite D call. The CDR3 sequence is 11 residues long. The V gene lost 4 bases and the J gene lost 4 bases, with 5 bases spanning the gap. The V gene's germline CDR1 is DFQATT and CDR2 SNEGSKA (reference sequence). Here the CDR3 reads CSATGYNEQFF. The CDR3 bases are TGCAGTGCTACCGGTTACAATGAGCAGTTCTTC.

The rearrangement links TRBV2 to TRBJ2-7; 8 bases fit TRBD2. CDR1 and CDR2 from the germline V gene are SNHLY and FYNNEI. V trimming: 4 bases; J trimming: 2 bases; junction bases outside the gene matches: 16. The CDR3 spans 18 residues. The CDR3 DNA sequence: TGTGCCAGCAGTGCCCCCATGTCGCGGGGGGCGAACACCTACGAGCAGTACTTC. Translated, it gives CASSAPMSRGANTYEQYF.

The chain joins TRBV6-5 to TRBJ2-5; D ambiguous. Per the germline V gene, CDR1 is MNHEY and CDR2 is SVGAGI. The CDR3 loop spans 13 amino acids. Trimming stripped 4 bases from V and 4 bases from J, with 10 bases between. CDR3 DNA sequence: TGTGCCAGCAGTTTCTACTCGAGAGAGACCCAGTACTTC. It yields the protein CASSFYSRETQYF.

In DNA form, the CDR3 reads TGTGCCAGCAGTTACTCACCTCGTCAGGAGACCCAGTACTTC. Translated, it gives CASSYSPRQETQYF. The chain recombines TRBV6-6 with TRBJ2-5; no clear D. The CDR3 runs 14 residues. Trimming left V 0 bases short and J 5 bases short, with 10 bases between. Germline assignment: CDR1 MNHNY and CDR2 SVGAGI (reference sequence).

The chain carries TRBV19 and TRBJ2-7; D is perhaps TRBD2 (6 bases). Trimming cost V 6 bases and J 0 bases, with 12 bases left between them. This CDR3 has 14 amino acids. Germline CDR1 reads LNHDA; CDR2 reads SQIVND (reference sequence). As DNA, the CDR3 is TGTGCCAGTAGCCTTGTGGGGGGCTCCTACGAGCAGTACTTC. Translation gives CASSLVGGSYEQYF.

V gene TRBV30 combines with J gene TRBJ1-1; the match to TRBD1 covers 9 bases. The length of the CDR3 is 14 residues. The V segment lost 2 bases and the J segment 9 bases; nucleotides outside the gene matches: 10. In germline, CDR1 is GTSNPN, CDR2 SVGIG (reference sequence). The CDR3 loop reads CAWSPRTGVQQAFF. The CDR3 DNA reads TGTGCCTGGAGTCCCAGGACAGGGGTACAGCAAGCTTTCTTT.

V and J are TRBV30 and TRBJ1-1; weak D call: TRBD1 (6 bases). Trimming took 0 bases from V and 4 from J, leaving 15 bases between them. The CDR3 runs to 15 residues. Germline V gene lookup returns CDR1 GTSNPN and CDR2 SVGIG (reference sequence). The CDR3 sequence: CAWSVLQGLFTEAFF. CDR3 nucleotide sequence: TGTGCCTGGAGTGTACTGCAGGGGCTCTTCACTGAAGCTTTCTTT. The entire variable domain, with the rest obtained from reference TRBV30 and TRBJ1-1, is as follows: SQTIHQWPATLVQPVGSPLSLECTVEGTSNPNLYWYRQAAGRGLQLLFYSVGIGQISSEVPQNLSASRPQDRQFILSSKKLLLSDSGFYLCAWSVLQGLFTEAFFGQGTRLTVV.

CDR3 sequence: CSVGATAINEQFF. In nucleotides, the CDR3 is TGCAGCGTTGGGGCTACTGCTATTAATGAGCAGTTCTTC. The chain couples TRBV29-1 to TRBJ2-1; no clear D. The ends were cut back, 4 bases at V and 7 bases at J, with 14 bases in the middle. The CDR3 sequence is 13 residues long. From germline, CDR1 is SQVTM and CDR2 ANQGSEA.

The rearrangement joins TRBV14 to TRBJ2-7; D is undetermined. The CDR3 contains 12 residues. In germline, CDR1 is SGHDN, CDR2 FVKESK. The ends were cut back, 1 base at V and 9 bases at J, with 10 bases in the middle. The CDR3 loop is CASSQVDGRQYF. The CDR3 DNA reads as TGTGCCAGCAGCCAAGTAGATGGCCGGCAGTACTTC.

This clonotype was found once. V and J are TRBV11-3 and TRBJ2-3, with no clear D. The germline V gene has CDR1 SGHNT and CDR2 YENEEA. V was shortened by 5 bases and J by 0 bases, with 12 bases between the two germline ends. This CDR3 region has 15 residues. The CDR3 here is CASSPRSPSTDTQYF. The CDR3, as DNA: TGTGCCAGCAGCCCCCGTTCGCCTAGCACAGATACGCAGTATTTT. Complete variable domain (other parts from reference TRBV11-3 and TRBJ2-3): EAGVVQSPRYKIIEKKQPVAFWCNPISGHNTLYWYLQNLGQGPELLIRYENEEAVDDSQLPKDRFSAERLKGVDSTLKIQPAELGDSAVYLCASSPRSPSTDTQYFGPGTRLTVL.

Points on this clonotype: The junction shows a germline mismatch at one end, possibly a read error. The chain has TRBV15 and TRBJ2-7; weak D call: TRBD1 (6 bases). The germline V gene has CDR1 LNHNV and CDR2 YYDKDF (reference sequence). This CDR3 has 11 amino acids. CDR3 residues: CATSRPGQIDF. The CDR3 DNA is TGTGCCACCAGCAGACCGGGACAAATCGACTTC.

The chain links TRBV5-6 to TRBJ2-7, with TRBD1 matching 10 bases. Looked up from germline, CDR1 is SGHDT and CDR2 is YYEEEE. CDR3 size: 15 residues. V lost 0 bases and J lost 3; bases outside the gene matches: 3. The CDR3 nucleotides are TGTGCCAGCAGCTTGGTAGGACAGGGGGACTACGAGCAGTACTTC. As protein: CASSLVGQGDYEQYF. The full variable domain, in which reference TRBV5-6 and TRBJ2-7 provide the parts outside the CDR3, is DAGVTQSPTHLIKTRGQQVTLRCSPKSGHDTVSWYQQALGQGPQFIFQYYEEEERQRGNFPDRFSGHQFPNYSSELNVNALLLGDSALYLCASSLVGQGDYEQYFGPGTRLTVT.

The chain links TRBV3-1 to TRBJ1-5; the D gene is possibly TRBD1 (5 bases). CDR3 length: 13 residues. Germline V lookup: CDR1 LGHDT, CDR2 YNNKEL (reference sequence). Trimming took 3 bases from V and 11 from J, leaving 14 bases between them. The CDR3 loop is CASSHRSEGAQHF. CDR3 coding DNA: TGTGCCAGCAGCCACAGGTCCGAAGGGGCCCAGCATTTT.

The chain uses TRBV6-2 or TRBV6-3 and TRBJ2-7; perhaps D is TRBD1 or TRBD2 (5 bases each). The CDR3 is 15 residues long. From germline, CDR1 is MNHEY and CDR2 SVGEGT. Trimming took 5 bases from V and 3 from J, leaving 17 bases between them. DNA for the CDR3: TGTGCCAGCAGTCCCCCGGTTTTGAGGGGCTACGAGCAGTACTTC. Protein product: CASSPPVLRGYEQYF.

Concerning this clonotype itself: One junction end disagrees with the germline gene, perhaps due to a read error. The chain couples TRBV6-2 or TRBV6-3 to TRBJ2-7; 7 bases agree with TRBD1. Germline loops: CDR1 MNHEY, CDR2 SVGEGT. This CDR3 region has 11 residues. CDR3 DNA sequence: TGTGCCAGCAGTTACGGGCAGGGACAGAACTTC. Its protein product is CASSYGQGQNF.